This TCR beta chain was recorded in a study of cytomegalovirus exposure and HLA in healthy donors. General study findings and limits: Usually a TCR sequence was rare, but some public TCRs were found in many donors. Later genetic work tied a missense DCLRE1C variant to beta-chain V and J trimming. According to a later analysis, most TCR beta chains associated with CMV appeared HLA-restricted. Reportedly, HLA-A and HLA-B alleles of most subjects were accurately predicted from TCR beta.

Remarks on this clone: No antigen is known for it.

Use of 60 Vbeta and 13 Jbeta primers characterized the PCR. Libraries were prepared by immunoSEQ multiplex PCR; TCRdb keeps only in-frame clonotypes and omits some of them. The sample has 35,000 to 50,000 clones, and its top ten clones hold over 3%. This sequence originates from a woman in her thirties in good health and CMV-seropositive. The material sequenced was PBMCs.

The CDR3 DNA is TGTGCCAGCAGTTTGGCTAGCACAGATACGCAGTATTTT. Translated: CASSLASTDTQYF. This rearrangement joins TRBV27 to TRBJ2-3; D gene uncertain. Germline CDR1 MNHEY, CDR2 SMNVEV (reference sequence). The CDR3 loop spans 13 amino acids. V was pared by 3 bases and J by 0 bases, with 4 bases between.